Shown below are 5 T cell receptor beta chains from a single sample sequenced in a study of blood T cell repertoires in COVID-19. Here immunoSEQ multiplex PCR was the method, and the copy in TCRdb shows in-frame clones only, minus some. The sample has 400,000 or so clones, around 87% seen once. Material: PBMCs or T cells enriched from blood (not recorded which). The receptors were gathered from a man between 40 and 49 years old in a cohort exposed to, infected with or recovered from COVID-19 (not recorded which).

J is TRBJ1-5 and V is TRBV29-1; D is uncertain. Germline-derived CDR1 and CDR2 are SQVTM and ANQGSEA. The CDR3 covers 12 residues. The CDR3 nucleotides read TGCACTCTTCACGGGGACAATCAGCCCCAGCATTTT. Its translation is CTLHGDNQPQHF.

The chain employs TRBV5-1 and TRBJ2-7; the D gene is possibly TRBD1 (5 bases). Per germline, CDR1 SGHRS and CDR2 YFSETQ. The CDR3 is 18 residues long. The V gene lost 0 bases and the J gene lost 0 bases, with 19 bases spanning the gap. This chain's CDR3 is CASSLGPSDRQYSYEQYF. The CDR3 DNA sequence: TGCGCCAGCAGCTTGGGTCCGAGCGACAGACAATACTCCTACGAGCAGTACTTC.

This chain uses TRBV5-4 with TRBJ2-1, with TRBD2 identical over 14 bases. This CDR3 is 20 amino acids long. V dropped 3 bases and J dropped 0; count of bases not matched to a gene: 11. CDR1 is SGHNT and CDR2 is YYREEE in the germline V gene (reference sequence). The CDR3 loop reads CASSSPGGLAGEGSYNEQFF. The CDR3 DNA reads as TGTGCCAGCAGCTCCCCTGGGGGACTAGCGGGAGAGGGCTCCTACAATGAGCAGTTCTTC.

This chain connects TRBV5-1 to TRBJ2-7, with 15 bases lining up with TRBD2. Germline V CDR1 and CDR2: SGHRS, YFSETQ. Trimming at V came to 4 bases and at J to 3 bases, leaving 11 bases not matched to a gene. This CDR3 spans 18 amino acids. The CDR3 is CASSPRTSGRAYLYEQYF. The CDR3 nucleotides are TGCGCCAGCAGCCCCCGGACTAGCGGGAGGGCCTACCTCTACGAGCAGTACTTC.

This clone was picked up one time. The chain employs TRBV15 and TRBJ2-1; TRBD1 agrees at 10 bases. The CDR3 runs to 15 residues. Germline-derived CDR1 and CDR2 are LNHNV and YYDKDF (reference sequence). V trimming: 0 bases; J trimming: 8 bases; junction bases outside the gene matches: 4. The CDR3 DNA is TGTGCCACCAGCAGAGATAGGACAGGGGGAGATGAGCAGTTCTTC. Translating gives CATSRDRTGGDEQFF.